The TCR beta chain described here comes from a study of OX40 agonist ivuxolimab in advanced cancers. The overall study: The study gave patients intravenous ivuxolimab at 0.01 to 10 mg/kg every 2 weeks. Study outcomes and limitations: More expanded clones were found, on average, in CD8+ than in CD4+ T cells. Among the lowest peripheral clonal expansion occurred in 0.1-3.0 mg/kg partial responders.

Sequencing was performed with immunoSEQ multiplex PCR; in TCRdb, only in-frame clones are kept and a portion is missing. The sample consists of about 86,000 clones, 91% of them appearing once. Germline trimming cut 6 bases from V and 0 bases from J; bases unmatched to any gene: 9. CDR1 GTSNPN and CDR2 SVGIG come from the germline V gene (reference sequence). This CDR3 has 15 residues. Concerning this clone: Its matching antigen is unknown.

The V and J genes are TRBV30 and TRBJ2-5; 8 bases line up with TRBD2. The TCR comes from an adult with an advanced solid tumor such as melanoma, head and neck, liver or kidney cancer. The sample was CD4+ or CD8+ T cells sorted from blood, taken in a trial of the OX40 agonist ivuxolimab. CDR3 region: CACSAGASNQETQYF. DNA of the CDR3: TGTGCCTGTTCAGCGGGAGCATCGAACCAAGAGACCCAGTACTTC. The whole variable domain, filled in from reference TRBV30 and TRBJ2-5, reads SQTIHQWPATLVQPVGSPLSLECTVEGTSNPNLYWYRQAAGRGLQLLFYSVGIGQISSEVPQNLSASRPQDRQFILSSKKLLLSDSGFYLCACSAGASNQETQYFGPGTRLLVL.